A selection of T cell receptor beta chains follows, all from one sample in a study of blood T cells in healthy people across ages. TCRdb itself ran the 5' RACE reads through MiXCR, one entry per CDR3 protein. The sample has roughly 550,000 distinct CDR3 sequences; less than 25% are singletons. The data were also submitted as part of a second study, on T cells of mothers and their children.

The sequenced sample was blood. These receptors all come from a boy aged 5-17 years in good health. CDR3s include the opening cysteine and the closing phenylalanine or tryptophan. The D gene is left open where the match is weak. Only part of the rows carry a size: once, few, many, or a class if the clone is expanded.

abundance,d_gene,v_gene,j_gene,CDR3aa,CDR3nt
many,TRBD2,TRBV28,TRBJ2-1,CASSLSSGPYNEQFF,TGTGCCAGCAGTTTATCTAGCGGACCCTACAATGAGCAGTTCTTC
few,TRBD2,TRBV20-1,TRBJ2-7,CSARGEREAVNEQYF,TGCAGTGCGAGAGGCGAGCGGGAGGCCGTCAACGAGCAGTACTTC
NA,NA,TRBV9,TRBJ2-3,CASSVVGGGLTDTQYF,TGTGCCAGCAGCGTAGTAGGGGGAGGACTCACAGATACGCAGTATTTT
NA,TRBD2,TRBV7-3,TRBJ2-2,CASSLIGGTSGRTGELFF,TGTGCCAGCAGTTTAATCGGGGGGACTAGCGGGAGGACCGGGGAGCTGTTTTTT
NA,NA,TRBV29-1,TRBJ2-7,CSVEEDRSYEQYF,TGCAGCGTTGAAGAAGACAGATCCTACGAGCAGTACTTC
NA,NA,TRBV9,TRBJ2-1,CASSGSGLFYNEQFF,TGTGCCAGCAGCGGATCGGGACTTTTCTACAATGAGCAGTTCTTC
NA,TRBD2,TRBV9,TRBJ2-5,CASSRLGGDQETQYF,TGTGCCAGTAGCAGACTCGGGGGGGACCAAGAGACCCAGTACTTC
few,TRBD1,TRBV7-2,TRBJ2-5,CASSPGTGFQETQYF,TGTGCCAGCAGCCCAGGGACAGGGTTCCAAGAGACCCAGTACTTC
NA,NA,TRBV10-2,TRBJ2-5,CASMAVPRVAETQYF,TGCGCCAGCATGGCGGTGCCGCGGGTCGCAGAGACCCAGTACTTC
NA,NA,TRBV10-3,TRBJ1-4,CATSESLASGRATNEKLFF,TGTGCCACCAGTGAGTCGCTAGCTTCTGGACGGGCAACTAATGAAAAACTGTTTTTT
few,NA,TRBV20-1,TRBJ1-1,CSARVPITEAFF,TGCAGTGCCCGCGTCCCGATCACTGAAGCTTTCTTT
NA,TRBD1,TRBV27,TRBJ1-2,CASSGTALTGGYTF,TGTGCCAGCAGTGGGACAGCCCTCACGGGTGGCTACACCTTC
few,TRBD1,TRBV7-2,TRBJ1-3,CASSLVRDRGRNTIYF,TGTGCCAGCAGCTTAGTCAGAGACAGGGGAAGAAACACCATATATTTT
few,NA,TRBV12-1,TRBJ2-5,CASSCHIGVCQETQYF,TGTGCCAGCAGCTGTCATATAGGGGTCTGCCAAGAGACCCAGTACTTC
NA,TRBD1,TRBV27,TRBJ1-3,CASSTRQGELGNTIYF,TGTGCCAGCAGTACTCGACAGGGGGAATTGGGAAACACCATATATTTT
NA,NA,TRBV6-1,TRBJ2-3,CASRDPETIGTQYF,TGTGCCAGCAGAGACCCAGAGACGATAGGGACGCAGTATTTT
NA,NA,TRBV6-6,TRBJ2-3,CASTLSGADTQYF,TGTGCCAGCACCCTTTCAGGGGCAGATACGCAGTATTTT
NA,TRBD1,TRBV7-2,TRBJ2-1,CASSSAGGHTGEQFF,TGTGCCAGCAGCTCGGCAGGGGGCCATACGGGTGAGCAGTTCTTC
NA,TRBD2,TRBV2,TRBJ2-5,CASAGREVIRETQYF,TGTGCCAGCGCGGGCCGGGAGGTGATACGTGAGACCCAGTACTTC
NA,NA,TRBV4-1,TRBJ2-1,CASSQTWTAYNEQFF,TGCGCCAGCAGCCAAACCTGGACAGCCTACAATGAGCAGTTCTTC
many,NA,TRBV29-1,TRBJ2-7,CSVVGSSYEQYF,TGCAGCGTTGTGGGGAGCTCCTACGAGCAGTACTTC
NA,NA,TRBV4-3,TRBJ1-1,CASSQDGGHGAFF,TGCGCCAGCAGCCAAGATGGGGGGCACGGGGCTTTCTTT
once,TRBD1,TRBV3-1,TRBJ2-1,CASSQAWDRRVDNEQFF,TGTGCCAGCAGCCAGGCCTGGGACAGACGGGTGGACAATGAGCAGTTCTTC
NA,TRBD2,TRBV6-5,TRBJ2-1,CASSYALSGRLNEQFF,TGTGCCAGCAGTTACGCCTTGAGCGGGAGGTTAAATGAGCAGTTCTTC
few,NA,TRBV7-6,TRBJ2-5,CASTPKSGGRSSQYF,TGTGCCAGCACCCCTAAGAGTGGGGGGCGTTCGTCCCAGTACTTC
NA,NA,TRBV29-1,TRBJ2-1,CSADRGSGEPYNEQFF,TGCAGCGCCGACCGGGGCTCGGGGGAACCCTACAATGAGCAGTTCTTC
NA,NA,TRBV12-3/TRBV12-4,TRBJ2-7,CASRLGGANVEQYF,TGTGCCAGCAGATTAGGAGGGGCGAATGTCGAGCAGTACTTC
NA,NA,TRBV20-1,TRBJ1-4,CSARWGLGEKLFF,TGCAGTGCTAGATGGGGATTAGGTGAAAAACTGTTTTTT
NA,NA,TRBV19,TRBJ2-3,CASSINADTQYF,TGTGCCAGTAGTATTAACGCAGATACGCAGTATTTT
NA,NA,TRBV2,TRBJ1-1,CASSESRTNTEAFF,TGTGCCAGCAGTGAGAGCAGGACCAACACTGAAGCTTTCTTT
NA,TRBD2,TRBV11-2,TRBJ2-1,CASSLGASGGLDNEQFF,TGTGCCAGCAGCTTAGGGGCTAGCGGGGGGCTAGACAATGAGCAGTTCTTC
few,NA,TRBV6-2/TRBV6-3,TRBJ2-7,CASSYIVHSYEQYF,TGTGCCAGCAGTTACATAGTCCACTCCTACGAGCAGTACTTC
NA,NA,TRBV3-1,TRBJ1-1,CASSQPGGNTEAFF,TGTGCCAGCAGCCAACCCGGGGGGAACACTGAAGCTTTCTTT
few,NA,TRBV6-6,TRBJ2-2,CASSYSRSDTGELFF,TGTGCCAGCAGTTACTCTCGGTCAGACACCGGGGAGCTGTTTTTT
many,NA,TRBV29-1,TRBJ2-5,CSTSRGTQYF,TGCAGCACCAGTCGGGGGACCCAGTACTTC
NA,TRBD1,TRBV20-1,TRBJ1-4,CSAKGTGGEKLFF,TGCAGTGCAAAGGGGACAGGGGGAGAAAAACTGTTTTTT
few,NA,TRBV4-1,TRBJ2-5,CASSRISGETQYF,TGCGCCAGCAGCCGCATCTCGGGGGAGACCCAGTACTTC
NA,NA,TRBV7-8,TRBJ1-1,CASSLLVGPNTEAFF,TGTGCCAGCAGCTTATTGGTAGGACCAAACACTGAAGCTTTCTTT
few,NA,TRBV21-1,TRBJ1-2,CALWDRSGYGYTF,TGTGCCCTATGGGATCGTTCGGGCTATGGCTACACCTTC
NA,NA,TRBV4-1,TRBJ2-5,CASSQVRGKETQYF,TGCGCCAGCAGCCAAGTCCGAGGGAAAGAGACCCAGTACTTC
NA,TRBD2,TRBV5-1,TRBJ2-1,CASSQTTSGSAGEQFF,TGCGCCAGCAGCCAAACGACTAGCGGGAGTGCCGGTGAGCAGTTCTTC
NA,NA,TRBV7-2,TRBJ1-4,CASSRSAATNEKLFF,TGTGCCAGCTCAAGAAGTGCAGCAACTAATGAAAAACTGTTTTTT
few,TRBD1,TRBV7-9,TRBJ1-5,CASSLSGAGTGGGQPQHF,TGTGCCAGCAGCCTTAGTGGGGCCGGGACAGGGGGAGGGCAGCCCCAGCATTTT
NA,NA,TRBV24-1,TRBJ2-2,CATSSRAGELFF,TGTGCCACCAGTTCAAGGGCCGGGGAGCTGTTTTTT
NA,NA,TRBV2,TRBJ1-2,CASSDLGGYTF,TGTGCCAGCAGCGACTTGGGTGGCTACACCTTC
NA,TRBD2,TRBV9,TRBJ2-1,CASSVAPGLAGGEQFF,TGTGCCAGCAGCGTAGCTCCGGGACTAGCGGGAGGAGAGCAGTTCTTC
NA,NA,TRBV5-8,TRBJ2-1,CASSPVGGYNEQFF,TGTGCCAGCAGCCCGGTGGGGGGTTACAATGAGCAGTTCTTC
few,NA,TRBV4-3,TRBJ1-4,CASSQDRAVNEKLFF,TGCGCCAGCAGCCAAGATAGGGCGGTTAATGAAAAACTGTTTTTT
many,NA,TRBV12-3/TRBV12-4,TRBJ2-6,CASSFDRFSGANVLTF,TGTGCCAGCAGTTTCGACCGATTCTCTGGGGCCAACGTCCTGACTTTC
many,TRBD1,TRBV29-1,TRBJ2-7,CSVPTGTEQYF,TGCAGCGTCCCGACAGGGACCGAGCAGTACTTC
few,NA,TRBV28,TRBJ2-3,CASSSPWGARGTQYF,TGTGCCAGCAGTTCTCCGTGGGGGGCCCGAGGTACGCAGTATTTT
many,NA,TRBV5-6,TRBJ2-5,CASSPDTQETQYF,TGTGCCAGCAGCCCGGACACCCAAGAGACCCAGTACTTC
NA,NA,TRBV21-1,TRBJ2-7,CASSILMDEQYF,TGTGCCAGCAGCATTTTGATGGATGAGCAGTACTTC
NA,NA,TRBV28,TRBJ1-2,CASSLRHGDGYTF,TGTGCCAGCAGTTTGAGGCACGGGGACGGCTACACCTTC
NA,NA,TRBV28,TRBJ1-1,CASSLGPRVTEAFF,TGTGCCAGCAGTTTGGGTCCCCGCGTCACTGAAGCTTTCTTT
NA,NA,TRBV18,TRBJ1-2,CASSPEGLGYTF,TGTGCCAGCTCACCGGAGGGTCTCGGCTACACCTTC
NA,NA,TRBV14,TRBJ1-4,CASSQGFRAGKLFF,TGTGCCAGCAGCCAGGGGTTTCGAGCAGGGAAACTGTTTTTT
few,NA,TRBV5-1,TRBJ1-1,CASSLGLGGGTEAFF,TGCGCCAGCAGCTTGGGATTGGGGGGAGGCACTGAAGCTTTCTTT
few,NA,TRBV27,TRBJ2-3,CASSLVLADTQYF,TGTGCCAGCAGTTTAGTTCTAGCAGATACGCAGTATTTT
NA,NA,TRBV7-2,TRBJ2-5,CASSFYQEETQYF,TGTGCCAGCAGCTTCTACCAGGAAGAGACCCAGTACTTC